This T cell receptor beta chain was sequenced during a study of T-cell memory formation after mild COVID-19. Overall study context: TCR clusters were largely donor specific.

Study-wide findings and caveats: Most CD4+ clones that shrank were in CM and EM, while CD8+ ones turned up in EMRA.

TCRdb called the 5' RACE reads again in MiXCR, with one record for every CDR3 protein. Seen here are roughly 320,000 distinct CDR3 sequences, 28% observed once, and the top ten hold less than 15%. This clonotype appeared a few times. The antigen is unknown. Material: PBMCs or a T cell subset sorted from them (not recorded which). This clonotype was obtained from an adult woman who had mild COVID-19 (a few samples of this study predate the infection). Cell type and time point are not known.

CDR3 in amino acids: CASTEQGAREQYF. CDR3 coding DNA: TGTGCCAGCACCGAACAGGGGGCGCGGGAGCAGTACTTC. The J gene is TRBJ2-7, the V gene TRBV6-2 or TRBV6-3; TRBD1 matches at 9 bases. V gave up 7 bases and J gave up 7 bases; unmatched junction bases: 8. Germline CDR1 and CDR2: MNHEY and SVGEGT. There are 13 residues in the CDR3.